This record covers a single T cell receptor (beta chain). This sample stems from a study of T cell changes during pregnancy in multiple sclerosis. Between the trimmed V and J ends, which lost 0 bases and 0 bases, there was a span of 14 bases. CDR1 and CDR2 from the germline V gene are SGHTA and FQGNSA. This CDR3 has 17 residues. Measured with immunoSEQ multiplex PCR; TCRdb has only the in-frame clones, and not every one. The sample lists 55,000 to 70,000 clones; approximately 92% were seen once. The V call is TRBV7-2, the J call TRBJ1-1; D remains unclear. The sequenced sample was CD8+ T cells from peripheral blood mononuclear cells, obtained in the third trimester of pregnancy. The receptor comes from a female donor in good health, enrolled as a control in a pregnancy study. In DNA, the CDR3 is TGTGCCAGCAGCTTAGCGCCACGGCTAGTTATGAACACTGAAGCTTTCTTT. This translates into CASSLAPRLVMNTEAFF. The whole variable domain, remainder taken from reference TRBV7-2 and TRBJ1-1, is GAGVSQSPSNKVTEKGKDVELRCDPISGHTALYWYRQSLGQGLEFLIYFQGNSAPDKSGLPSDRFSAERTGGSVSTLTIQRTQQEDSAVYLCASSLAPRLVMNTEAFFGQGTRLTVV.